Listed below are T cell receptor beta chains from one sample, sequenced in a study of T cell responses to AZD1222 COVID-19 vaccine. Profiled with immunoSEQ multiplex PCR; TCRdb holds only in-frame clones, not every one. Seen here are around 170,000 clones, 90% observed once, and the top ten hold about 1.4%. Material: peripheral blood, obtained on day 0 of AZD1222 vaccination. The receptors here all came from an adult in good health. CDR3s include the opening cysteine and the closing phenylalanine or tryptophan. D genes are given only for firm matches. Clone size is not always given. Where it is, it says once, few, many or a class for expanded clones.

cdr3_aa | cdr3_nt | clone_size | j_call | d_call | v_call
CASSPKGGAETQYF | TGTGCCAGCAGTCCAAAAGGTGGGGCAGAGACCCAGTACTTC | . | TRBJ2-5 | . | TRBV27
CASRILPTETQYF | TGTGCCAGCAGAATTTTACCTACGGAGACCCAGTACTTC | . | TRBJ2-5 | . | TRBV6-5
CASSGASMSGSPLHF | TGCGCCAGCAGCGGGGCTAGTATGAGCGGTTCACCCCTCCACTTT | . | TRBJ1-6 | . | TRBV5-1
CAIRGQGGNTIYF | TGTGCCATCAGGGGACAGGGCGGAAACACCATATATTTT | . | TRBJ1-3 | TRBD1 | TRBV10-3
CASRVGQGTQPQHF | TGTGCCAGCAGGGTTGGACAGGGCACTCAGCCCCAGCATTTT | once | TRBJ1-5 | TRBD1 | TRBV6-5
CASSLYAGTGGSGYGYTF | TGTGCCAGCAGCTTGTATGCCGGGACAGGGGGATCTGGCTATGGCTACACCTTC | . | TRBJ1-2 | TRBD1 | TRBV5-4
CASSITADGSPLHF | TGTGCCAGTAGTATTACAGCAGATGGTTCACCCCTCCACTTT | once | TRBJ1-6 | . | TRBV19
CASSEGGQELNEQYF | TGTGCCAGCAGCGAAGGTGGACAAGAGTTAAACGAGCAGTACTTC | few | TRBJ2-7 | . | TRBV11-3
CASSRGKAYEQYF | TGTGCCAGCAGCCGGGGTAAAGCCTACGAGCAGTACTTC | . | TRBJ2-7 | . | TRBV5-4
CASSLVGLPYEQYF | TGTGCCAGCAGTTTGGTGGGCCTTCCCTACGAGCAGTACTTC | . | TRBJ2-7 | . | TRBV28
CASSSGLEKLFF | TGTGCCAGCAGCTCCGGTTTGGAAAAACTGTTTTTT | . | TRBJ1-4 | . | TRBV5-6
CASSLWTVNTEAFF | TGTGCCAGCAGTTTATGGACAGTAAACACTGAAGCTTTCTTT | . | TRBJ1-1 | . | TRBV28
CASSSQPSTDTQYF | TGCGCCAGCAGCAGCCAGCCGAGCACAGATACGCAGTATTTT | . | TRBJ2-3 | . | TRBV5-1
CSVVGGLEYGYTF | TGCAGCGTTGTCGGGGGGTTGGAGTATGGCTACACCTTC | . | TRBJ1-2 | . | TRBV29-1
CASSIGTVNTEAFF | TGTGCCAGTAGTATAGGGACGGTGAACACTGAAGCTTTCTTT | . | TRBJ1-1 | . | TRBV19
CASSLAPQGVISENEKLFF | TGCGCCAGCAGCTTGGCCCCGCAGGGGGTAATTTCGGAAAATGAAAAACTGTTTTTT | . | TRBJ1-4 | TRBD1 | TRBV5-1
CASSLGQIPGNTIYF | TGTGCCAGCAGCCTGGGACAGATTCCTGGAAACACCATATATTTT | . | TRBJ1-3 | TRBD1 | TRBV6-5
CASSPMGESQNYGYTF | TGTGCCAGCAGCCCAATGGGAGAATCTCAAAACTATGGCTACACCTTC | . | TRBJ1-2 | . | TRBV7-2
CASSLQGAGELFF | TGTGCCAGCAGCCTACAGGGGGCCGGGGAGCTGTTTTTT | . | TRBJ2-2 | TRBD1 | TRBV7-3
CASSLLGANYGYTF | TGTGCCAGCAGCTTATTAGGGGCTAACTATGGCTACACCTTC | few | TRBJ1-2 | . | TRBV13
CASSSRDRGWSPLHF | TGCGCCAGCAGCTCCCGGGACAGGGGATGGTCACCCCTCCACTTT | . | TRBJ1-6 | TRBD1 | TRBV5-1
CASQPGTSGGLIGGELFF | TGTGCCAGCCAACCCGGGACTAGCGGGGGGCTGATCGGCGGGGAGCTGTTTTTT | . | TRBJ2-2 | TRBD2 | TRBV18